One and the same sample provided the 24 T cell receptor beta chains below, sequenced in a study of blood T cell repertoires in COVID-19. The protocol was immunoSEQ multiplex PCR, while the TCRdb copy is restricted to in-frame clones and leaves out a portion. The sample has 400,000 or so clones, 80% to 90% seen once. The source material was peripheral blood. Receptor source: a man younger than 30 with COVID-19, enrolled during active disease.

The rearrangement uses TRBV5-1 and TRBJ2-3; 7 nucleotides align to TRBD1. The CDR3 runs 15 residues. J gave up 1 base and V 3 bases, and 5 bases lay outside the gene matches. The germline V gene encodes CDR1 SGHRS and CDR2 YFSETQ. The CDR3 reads CASSSEGGGTDTQYF. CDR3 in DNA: TGCGCCAGCAGCTCTGAAGGGGGCGGCACAGATACGCAGTATTTT. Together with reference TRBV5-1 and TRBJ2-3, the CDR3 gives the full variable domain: KAGVTQTPRYLIKTRGQQVTLSCSPISGHRSVSWYQQTPGQGLQFLFEYFSETQRNKGNFPGRFSGRQFSNSRSEMNVSTLELGDSALYLCASSSEGGGTDTQYFGPGTRLTVL.

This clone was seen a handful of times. CDR3 sequence reads: CASSRDTGSYEQYF. CDR3 in DNA: TGTGCCAGCAGCCGGGACACAGGCTCCTACGAGCAGTACTTC. The chain links TRBV5-4 to TRBJ2-7; perhaps TRBD1 as D (6 bases). This CDR3 region has 14 residues. V was pared by 4 bases and J by 0 bases, with 11 bases between. CDR1 SGHNT and CDR2 YYREEE come from the germline V gene (reference sequence).

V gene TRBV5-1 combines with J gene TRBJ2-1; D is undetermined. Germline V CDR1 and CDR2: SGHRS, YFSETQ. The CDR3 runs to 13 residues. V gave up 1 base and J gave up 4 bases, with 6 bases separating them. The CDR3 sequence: CASSLFNYNEQFF. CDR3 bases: TGCGCCAGCAGCTTGTTCAATTACAATGAGCAGTTCTTC. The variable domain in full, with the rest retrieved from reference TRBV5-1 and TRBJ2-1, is KAGVTQTPRYLIKTRGQQVTLSCSPISGHRSVSWYQQTPGQGLQFLFEYFSETQRNKGNFPGRFSGRQFSNSRSEMNVSTLELGDSALYLCASSLFNYNEQFFGPGTRLTVL.

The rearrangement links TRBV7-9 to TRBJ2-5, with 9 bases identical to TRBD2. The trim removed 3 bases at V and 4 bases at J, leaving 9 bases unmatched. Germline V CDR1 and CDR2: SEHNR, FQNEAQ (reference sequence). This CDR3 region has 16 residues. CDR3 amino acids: CASSFGLAGFGETQYF. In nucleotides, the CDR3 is TGTGCCAGCAGCTTTGGGCTAGCGGGGTTTGGAGAGACCCAGTACTTC.

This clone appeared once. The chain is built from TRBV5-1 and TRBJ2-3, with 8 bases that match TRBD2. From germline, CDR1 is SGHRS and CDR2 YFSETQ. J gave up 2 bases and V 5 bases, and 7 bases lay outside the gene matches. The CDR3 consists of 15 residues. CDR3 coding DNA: TGCGCCAGCAGTCCGGGGGGGCACTCCACAGATACGCAGTATTTT. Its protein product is CASSPGGHSTDTQYF.

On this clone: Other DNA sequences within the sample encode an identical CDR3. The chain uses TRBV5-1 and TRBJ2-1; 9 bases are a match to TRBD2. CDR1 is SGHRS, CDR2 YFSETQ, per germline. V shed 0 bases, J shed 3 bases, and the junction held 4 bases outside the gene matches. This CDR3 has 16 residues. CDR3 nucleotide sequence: TGCGCCAGCAGCTTGGGACTAGCGGATAGCTACAATGAGCAGTTCTTC. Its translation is CASSLGLADSYNEQFF.

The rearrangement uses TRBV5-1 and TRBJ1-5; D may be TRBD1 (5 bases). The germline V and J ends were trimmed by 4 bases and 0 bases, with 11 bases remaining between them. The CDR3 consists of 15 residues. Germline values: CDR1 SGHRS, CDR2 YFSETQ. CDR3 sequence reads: CASSPTTGSNQPQHF. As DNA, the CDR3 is TGCGCCAGCAGCCCAACTACAGGTAGCAATCAGCCCCAGCATTTT.

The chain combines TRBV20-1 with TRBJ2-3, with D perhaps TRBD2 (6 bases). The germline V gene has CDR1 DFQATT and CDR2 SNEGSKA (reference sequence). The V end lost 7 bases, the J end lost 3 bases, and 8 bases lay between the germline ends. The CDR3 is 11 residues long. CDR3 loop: CSGGNTDTQYF. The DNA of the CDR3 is TGCAGTGGCGGGAATACAGATACGCAGTATTTT.

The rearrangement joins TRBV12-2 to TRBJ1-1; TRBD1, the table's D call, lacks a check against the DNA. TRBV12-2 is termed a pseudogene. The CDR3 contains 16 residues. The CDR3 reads CASRFTLQGANTEAFF. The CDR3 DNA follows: TGTGCAAGTCGCTTCACCTTACAGGGGGCGAATACTGAAGCTTTCTTT.

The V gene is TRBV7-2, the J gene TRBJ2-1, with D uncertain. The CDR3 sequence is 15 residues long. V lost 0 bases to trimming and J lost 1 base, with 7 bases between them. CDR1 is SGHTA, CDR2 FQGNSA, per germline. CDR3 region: CASSLALDSYNEQFF. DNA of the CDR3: TGTGCCAGCAGCTTAGCCCTAGATTCCTACAATGAGCAGTTCTTC.

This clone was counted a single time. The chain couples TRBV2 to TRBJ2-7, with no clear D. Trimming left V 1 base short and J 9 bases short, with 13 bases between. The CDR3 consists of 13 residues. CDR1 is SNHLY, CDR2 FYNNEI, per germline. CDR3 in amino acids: CASSEDSFGGQYF. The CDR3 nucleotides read TGTGCCAGCAGTGAAGACAGCTTTGGTGGGCAGTACTTC.

In nucleotides, the CDR3 is TGTGCCACCAGCAGCGGGGGGCCGGGGACCCAGTACTTC. This encodes CATSSGGPGTQYF. The genes are TRBV15 and TRBJ2-5, with D perhaps TRBD2 (7 bases). CDR1 and CDR2 from the germline V gene are LNHNV and YYDKDF (reference sequence). V lost 3 bases to trimming and J lost 7 bases, with 12 bases between them. The CDR3 has 13 residues.

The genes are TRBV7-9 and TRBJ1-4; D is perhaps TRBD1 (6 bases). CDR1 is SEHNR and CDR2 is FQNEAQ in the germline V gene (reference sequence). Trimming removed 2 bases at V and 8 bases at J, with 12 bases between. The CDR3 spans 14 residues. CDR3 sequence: CASSLPGALEKLFF. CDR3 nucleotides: TGTGCCAGCAGCTTACCAGGGGCACTGGAAAAACTGTTTTTT.

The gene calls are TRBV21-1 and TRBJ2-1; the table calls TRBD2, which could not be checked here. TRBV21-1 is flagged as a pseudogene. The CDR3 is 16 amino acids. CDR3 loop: CASSKDQRGLYNEQFF. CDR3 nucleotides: TGTGCCAGCAGCAAAGATCAGCGGGGGCTCTACAATGAGCAGTTCTTC.

The CDR3 coding sequence is TGCGCCAGCAGGTTTGACAGGGTTAACTATGGCTACACCTTC. Amino acids: CASRFDRVNYGYTF. This chain uses TRBV5-1 with TRBJ1-2; TRBD1 agrees at 7 bases. V trimming: 5 bases; J trimming: 1 base; junction bases outside the gene matches: 5. Per germline, CDR1 SGHRS and CDR2 YFSETQ. The CDR3 runs to 14 residues.

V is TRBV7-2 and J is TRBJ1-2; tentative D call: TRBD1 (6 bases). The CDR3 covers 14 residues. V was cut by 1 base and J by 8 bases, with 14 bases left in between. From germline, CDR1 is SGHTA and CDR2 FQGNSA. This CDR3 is CASSLGLGALGYTF. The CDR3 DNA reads TGTGCCAGCAGCTTAGGGCTGGGGGCGTTGGGCTACACCTTC.

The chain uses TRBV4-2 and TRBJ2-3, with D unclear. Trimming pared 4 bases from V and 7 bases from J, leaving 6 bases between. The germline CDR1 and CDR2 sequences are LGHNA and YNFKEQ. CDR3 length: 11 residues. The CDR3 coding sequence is TGTGCCAGCAGCCGGCAGAATACGCAGTATTTT. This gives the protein CASSRQNTQYF.

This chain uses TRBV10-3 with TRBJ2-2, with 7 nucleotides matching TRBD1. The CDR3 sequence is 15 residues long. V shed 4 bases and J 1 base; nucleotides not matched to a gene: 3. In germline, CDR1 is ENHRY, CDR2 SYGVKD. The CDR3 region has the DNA TGTGCCATCAGTGGGGGGACAGTGAACACCGGGGAGCTGTTTTTT. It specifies CAISGGTVNTGELFF.

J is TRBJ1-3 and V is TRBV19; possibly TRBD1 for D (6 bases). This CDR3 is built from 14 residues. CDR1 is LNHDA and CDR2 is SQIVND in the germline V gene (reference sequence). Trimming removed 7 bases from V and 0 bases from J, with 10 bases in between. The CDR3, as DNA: TGTGCCAGTAAGTGGGACAACTCTGGAAACACCATATATTTT. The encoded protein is CASKWDNSGNTIYF. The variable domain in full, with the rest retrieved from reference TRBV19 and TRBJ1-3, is DGGITQSPKYLFRKEGQNVTLSCEQNLNHDAMYWYRQDPGQGLRLIYYSQIVNDFQKGDIAEGYSVSREKKESFPLTVTSAQKNPTAFYLCASKWDNSGNTIYFGEGSWLTVV.

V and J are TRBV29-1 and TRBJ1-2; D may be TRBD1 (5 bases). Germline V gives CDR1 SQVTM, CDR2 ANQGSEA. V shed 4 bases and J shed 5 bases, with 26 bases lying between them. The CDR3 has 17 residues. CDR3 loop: CSVVFQADLGGGYGYTF. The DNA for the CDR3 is TGCAGCGTTGTGTTCCAAGCTGACCTCGGCGGGGGTTATGGCTACACCTTC.

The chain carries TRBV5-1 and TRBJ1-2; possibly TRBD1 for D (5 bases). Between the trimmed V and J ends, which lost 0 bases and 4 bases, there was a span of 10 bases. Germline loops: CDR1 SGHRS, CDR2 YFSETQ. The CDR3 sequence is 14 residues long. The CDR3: CASSLETDTYGYTF. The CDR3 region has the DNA TGCGCCAGCAGCTTGGAGACAGACACCTATGGCTACACCTTC.

This chain's CDR3 is CASSLGRYGSSYEQYF. In DNA, the CDR3 is TGTGCCAGCAGCTTAGGCCGGTACGGGAGCTCCTACGAGCAGTACTTC. The chain carries TRBV13 and TRBJ2-7, with TRBD2 as a possible D gene (6 bases). CDR1 PRHDT and CDR2 FYEKMQ come from the germline V gene (reference sequence). The CDR3 length is 16 residues. V gave up 0 bases and J gave up 0 bases, with 12 bases separating them.

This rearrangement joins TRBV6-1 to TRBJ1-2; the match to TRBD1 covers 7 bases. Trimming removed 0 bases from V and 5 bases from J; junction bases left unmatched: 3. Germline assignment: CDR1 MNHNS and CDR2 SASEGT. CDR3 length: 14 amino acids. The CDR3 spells CASSEAGQTYGYTF. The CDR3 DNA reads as TGTGCCAGCAGTGAAGCGGGACAGACGTATGGCTACACCTTC.

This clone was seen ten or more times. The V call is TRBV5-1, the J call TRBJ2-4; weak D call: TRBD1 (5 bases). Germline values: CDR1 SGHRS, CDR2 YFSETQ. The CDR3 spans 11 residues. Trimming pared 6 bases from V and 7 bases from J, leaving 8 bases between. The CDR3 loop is CASTQGNIQYF. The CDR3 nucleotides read TGCGCCAGCACCCAGGGTAACATTCAGTACTTC. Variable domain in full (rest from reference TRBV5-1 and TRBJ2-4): KAGVTQTPRYLIKTRGQQVTLSCSPISGHRSVSWYQQTPGQGLQFLFEYFSETQRNKGNFPGRFSGRQFSNSRSEMNVSTLELGDSALYLCASTQGNIQYFGAGTRLSVL.